A single sample gave rise to the 22 T cell receptor beta chains below, sequenced in a study of OX40 agonist ivuxolimab in advanced cancers. Using immunoSEQ multiplex PCR, the repertoire was profiled, and TCRdb retains in-frame clones only, with some absent. There are more than 12,000 clones in the sample; about 77% occur only once, and 30% to 40% lies in the top ten. The sample was CD4+ or CD8+ T cells sorted from blood, taken in a trial of the OX40 agonist ivuxolimab. The receptors were gathered from an adult with an advanced solid tumor such as melanoma, head and neck, liver or kidney cancer.

This clone was seen a few times. This sequence joins TRBV6-1 and TRBJ1-1, with TRBD1 matching over 8 bases. This CDR3 spans 15 amino acids. CDR1 and CDR2 from the germline V gene are MNHNS and SASEGT. V dropped 1 base and J dropped 3; count of bases not matched to a gene: 4. Here the CDR3 DNA reads TGTGCCAGCAGTGAAGATACAGGGGGGTACACTGAAGCTTTCTTT. It encodes CASSEDTGGYTEAFF.

This clone is categorized as medium-sized. This sequence joins TRBV7-6 and TRBJ1-5; 8 bases map to TRBD1. CDR1 and CDR2 (germline): SGHVS, FNYEAQ. The CDR3 is made up of 14 amino acids. V lost 5 bases to trimming and J lost 4 bases; unmatched junction nucleotides: 4. The CDR3 spells CASSPGQGNQPQHF. The CDR3 DNA reads as TGTGCCAGCAGCCCAGGACAGGGTAATCAGCCCCAGCATTTT.

This clone was seen once. The chain combines TRBV4-1 with TRBJ2-7; TRBD2 aligns across 10 bases. The CDR3 contains 15 residues. The germline V gene has CDR1 MGHRA and CDR2 YSYEKL. V dropped 3 bases and J dropped 2; count of bases not matched to a gene: 4. CDR3 sequence reads: CASSQYGTSAYEQYF. In DNA form, the CDR3 reads TGCGCCAGCAGCCAGTACGGGACTAGCGCCTACGAGCAGTACTTC.

The chain couples TRBV11-3 to TRBJ1-4, with D perhaps matching TRBD1 (5 bases). The CDR3 contains 14 residues. The germline gives CDR1 SGHNT, CDR2 YENEEA. V was trimmed by 7 bases and J by 8 bases, leaving 17 bases between them. CDR3 region: CASNPSRVKEKLFF. The CDR3 nucleotides are TGTGCCAGCAACCCAAGCAGGGTGAAAGAAAAACTGTTTTTT.

The chain has TRBV28 and TRBJ2-7; TRBD2 matches 7 bases. J was trimmed by 2 bases and V by 2 bases; bases with no gene match: 3. CDR1 MDHEN and CDR2 SYDVKM come from the germline V gene. The CDR3 totals 14 residues. The CDR3 DNA follows: TGTGCCAGCAGTTTAGGGCGGGGGACCTACGAGCAGTACTTC. This encodes CASSLGRGTYEQYF.

On this clone: Other DNA sequences from this sample encode an identical CDR3 as well. CDR3 sequence (DNA): TGTGCCAGCAGCTTAGATCCTAGCGGGAGATTCGGCGAGCAGTACTTC. It is translated as CASSLDPSGRFGEQYF. The rearrangement links TRBV11-2 to TRBJ2-7; 10 bases match TRBD2. The CDR3 is 16 amino acids. The germline CDR1 and CDR2 sequences are SGHAT and FQNNGV. Trimming removed 0 bases from V and 6 bases from J; junction bases left unmatched: 8.

By its share, this clone is medium-sized (0.01 to 0.1%). The V and J genes are TRBV2 and TRBJ1-1; D is perhaps TRBD1 (6 bases). In germline, CDR1 is SNHLY, CDR2 FYNNEI. V was cut by 5 bases and J by 2 bases, with 12 bases left in between. The CDR3 spans 14 residues. The CDR3 DNA reads as TGTGCCAGCAGTACCGGGACACCCAACACTGAAGCTTTCTTT. Encoded protein: CASSTGTPNTEAFF.

The rearrangement links TRBV9 to TRBJ2-1; tentative D call: TRBD1 (6 bases). The germline gives CDR1 SGDLS, CDR2 YYNGEE. CDR3 length equals 13 residues. Trimming left V 4 bases short and J 5 bases short, with 10 bases between. The CDR3 sequence is CASSPTGNNEQFF. CDR3 DNA: TGTGCCAGCAGCCCGACAGGTAACAATGAGCAGTTCTTC.

The chain links TRBV9 to TRBJ2-1; weak D call: TRBD2 (5 bases). The V gene's germline CDR1 is SGDLS and CDR2 YYNGEE. The CDR3 sequence is 16 residues long. Trimming removed 0 bases at V and 0 bases at J, with 10 bases between. DNA of the CDR3: TGTGCCAGCAGCGTAGCCGCGGGTAGCTCCTACAATGAGCAGTTCTTC. It specifies CASSVAAGSSYNEQFF.

The chain employs TRBV9 and TRBJ1-5, with D unclear. The V end was cut by 0 bases, the J end by 0 bases, with 7 bases between. The germline V gene encodes CDR1 SGDLS and CDR2 YYNGEE. The CDR3 has 15 amino acids. CDR3 sequence (DNA): TGTGCCAGCAGCGTAGGAGATTATAGCAATCAGCCCCAGCATTTT. It codes for CASSVGDYSNQPQHF.

The CDR3 nucleotides read TGTGCCAGCAGTGACGCCCACGGGGAGGGAAACATTCAGTACTTC. Protein sequence: CASSDAHGEGNIQYF. The rearrangement joins TRBV6-4 to TRBJ2-4; 7 nucleotides align to TRBD2. The CDR3 length is 15 residues. J was trimmed by 6 bases and V by 2 bases; bases with no gene match: 7. Germline CDR1 reads MRHNA; CDR2 reads SNTAGT.

CDR3 DNA sequence: TGTGCCAGCAGGGGACTAGCGGGAGGTCCTTACGAGCAGTACTTC. Protein sequence: CASRGLAGGPYEQYF. The rearrangement links TRBV27 to TRBJ2-7; TRBD2 matches at 15 bases. Per the germline V gene, CDR1 is MNHEY and CDR2 is SMNVEV (reference sequence). The CDR3 has 15 residues. The trim removed 6 bases at V and 4 bases at J, leaving 4 bases unmatched.

The chain couples TRBV7-9 to TRBJ1-3; D is perhaps TRBD1 (5 bases). The germline V gene has CDR1 SEHNR and CDR2 FQNEAQ (reference sequence). The V and J ends lost 5 bases and 0 bases respectively, with 14 bases between them. The CDR3 is made up of 16 amino acids. The CDR3 protein is CASSGEQVASGNTIYF. Here the CDR3 DNA reads TGTGCCAGCAGCGGGGAACAGGTGGCCTCTGGAAACACCATATATTTT. The full variable domain, completed using reference TRBV7-9 and TRBJ1-3, is DTGVSQNPRHKITKRGQNVTFRCDPISEHNRLYWYRQTLGQGPEFLTYFQNEAQLEKSRLLSDRFSAERPKGSFSTLEIQRTEQGDSAMYLCASSGEQVASGNTIYFGEGSWLTVV.

The chain is built from TRBV11-2 and TRBJ2-5, with D uncertain. The J call is in doubt because the DNA end fits TRBJ2-7 better. The CDR3 totals 11 residues. CDR1 is SGHAT and CDR2 is FQNNGV in the germline V gene. This CDR3 is CASSHNYEQYF. DNA of the CDR3: TGTGCCAGCAGCCATAACTACGAGCAGTACTTC.

The V call is TRBV30, the J call TRBJ2-1, with D hard to call. Germline CDR1 reads GTSNPN; CDR2 reads SVGIG (reference sequence). This CDR3 has 14 amino acids. CDR3 protein: CARQSQSSYNEQFF. The CDR3 nucleotides read TGTGCACGTCAGTCGCAGAGCTCCTACAATGAGCAGTTCTTC.

The CDR3 sequence: CAWTATGGRETQYF. The CDR3 coding sequence is TGTGCCTGGACCGCGACGGGGGGACGGGAGACCCAGTACTTC. The rearrangement joins TRBV30 to TRBJ2-5; 7 positions agree with TRBD2. The V gene's germline CDR1 is GTSNPN and CDR2 SVGIG (reference sequence). V was clipped by 4 bases and J by 5 bases; unmatched bases: 10. The CDR3 contains 14 residues.

The V call is TRBV9, the J call TRBJ2-3; 12 nucleotides match TRBD2. This CDR3 contains 16 residues. Germline V gene data show CDR1 as SGDLS and CDR2 as YYNGEE. V trimming: 3 bases; J trimming: 2 bases; junction bases outside the gene matches: 4. The CDR3 nucleotides are TGTGCCAGCAGCGCCTGGACTAGCGGGACCACAGATACGCAGTATTTT. It yields the protein CASSAWTSGTTDTQYF.

This rearrangement joins TRBV29-1 to TRBJ1-2; the match to TRBD1 covers 8 bases. The germline V gene has CDR1 SQVTM and CDR2 ANQGSEA. With V trimmed by 6 bases and J by 8 bases, 8 bases remained unmatched. This CDR3 region has 12 residues. The CDR3 nucleotides read TGCAGCGTGAGGACAGGGAAAGACGGCTACACCTTC. Translating it yields CSVRTGKDGYTF.

With respect to this clone: A read error may produce the germline difference seen at one junction end. The chain uses TRBV5-1 and TRBJ1-2; D gene uncertain. Germline V gene lookup returns CDR1 SGHRS and CDR2 YFSETQ. CDR3 length: 15 amino acids. CDR3: CASSLSATPGKGYTF. CDR3 nucleotide sequence: TGTGCCAGCAGCTTGTCGGCCACCCCGGGAAAGGGCTACACCTTC.

This clone was counted between two and nine times. This chain joins TRBV10-1 and TRBJ2-1, with D perhaps assigned TRBD1 or TRBD2 (5 bases each). The CDR3 is 14 amino acids. Trimming took off 6 bases at V and 7 bases at J, with 16 bases between the two ends. CDR1 and CDR2 from the germline V gene are WNHNN and SYGVQD (reference sequence). DNA for the CDR3: TGCGCCAGCAGCGATGCCGGGACGAGTAATGAGCAGTTCTTC. Residues: CASSDAGTSNEQFF.

The rearrangement uses TRBV5-4 and TRBJ2-6, with TRBD1 matching 10 bases. The V gene's germline CDR1 is SGHNT and CDR2 YYREEE (reference sequence). The CDR3 contains 17 residues. The junction had 5 bases not matched to a gene; V was cut back by 3 bases and J by 2 bases. The CDR3 sequence is CASSWWDRGAGANVLTF. As DNA, the CDR3 is TGTGCCAGCAGCTGGTGGGACAGGGGAGCTGGGGCCAACGTCCTGACTTTC.

This clone was detected once. This chain links TRBV27 with TRBJ2-3, with TRBD1 matching 8 bases. The CDR3 spans 14 residues. The V and J ends lost 3 bases and 4 bases, in that order; junction bases with no gene match: 3. The germline V gene encodes CDR1 MNHEY and CDR2 SMNVEV (reference sequence). The DNA for the CDR3 is TGTGCCAGCAGTTTGGACAGGGTTTCAGATACGCAGTATTTT. This codes for CASSLDRVSDTQYF.